This T cell receptor beta chain was recovered during a study of CD8+ T cells in alopecia areata. Extraction of RNA preceded its reverse transcription into cDNA, which served as the sequencing template. Using immunoSEQ multiplex PCR, the repertoire was profiled, and TCRdb retains in-frame clones only, with some absent. The sample consists of roughly 200,000 clones, roughly 61% of them appearing once. The treatment was: oral pan-JAK inhibitor, 5-10 mg twice daily. Study-wide findings and caveats: With just one nonresponder, it is still uncertain whether baseline CD8+ expansion relates to response.

In regard to this clone: The antigen is undetermined.

CDR3 size: 16 residues. Germline CDR1 is MGHRA and CDR2 is YSYEKL. V was clipped by 0 bases and J by 5 bases, with 16 bases between them. The chain employs TRBV4-1 and TRBJ2-5; D is perhaps TRBD1 (5 bases). Material: CD8+ T cells sorted from blood, obtained at week 24, from a patient treated with tofacitinib. The TCR sequence derives from a human donor with alopecia areata. The chain's CDR3 is CASSQDRRGSGETQYF. DNA for the CDR3: TGCGCCAGCAGCCAAGATCGAAGGGGATCTGGGGAGACCCAGTACTTC.